This is a list of T cell receptor beta chains from one sample in a study of blood T cell repertoires in COVID-19. The assay was immunoSEQ multiplex PCR, and TCRdb's table has in-frame clones only and misses some. Here the sample spans about 90,000 clones, approximately 89% being singletons. Sequenced material: peripheral blood. These receptors were taken from a man in his fifties or sixties with acute or convalescent COVID-19. The CDR3 runs from the conserved cysteine through the conserved F or W. D genes are given only for firm matches.

v_call: TRBV7-2
d_call: TRBD2
j_call: TRBJ2-7
cdr3_nt: TGTGCCAGCAGCTTAGTTTCTTCGGGGGGGCCCTACGAGCAGTACTTC
cdr3_aa: CASSLVSSGGPYEQYF

v_call: TRBV9
d_call: .
j_call: TRBJ2-7
cdr3_nt: TGTGCCAGCAGCGTACGGACAGACTCCTACGAGCAGTACTTC
cdr3_aa: CASSVRTDSYEQYF

v_call: TRBV19
d_call: TRBD1
j_call: TRBJ1-1
cdr3_nt: TGTGCCAGTAGTATAGATCGGGACCTCAGGGGGTCGACTGAAGCTTTCTTT
cdr3_aa: CASSIDRDLRGSTEAFF

v_call: TRBV20-1
d_call: TRBD2
j_call: TRBJ2-5
cdr3_nt: TGCAGTGCTAGTATAGCGGGGGAAGAGACCCAGTACTTC
cdr3_aa: CSASIAGEETQYF

v_call: TRBV2
d_call: TRBD1
j_call: TRBJ1-2
cdr3_nt: TGTGCCAGCATTGGACAGGGGTTTGGGGGCTACACCTTC
cdr3_aa: CASIGQGFGGYTF

v_call: TRBV15
d_call: TRBD2
j_call: TRBJ2-1
cdr3_nt: TGTGCCACCCAGCAGCCTCCGCGGGGGAAATACAATGAGCAGTTCTTC
cdr3_aa: CATQQPPRGKYNEQFF

v_call: TRBV6-5
d_call: TRBD1
j_call: TRBJ2-7
cdr3_nt: TGTGCCAGCAGTTTTTCGGGACAGTCAGACTACGAGCAGTACTTC
cdr3_aa: CASSFSGQSDYEQYF

v_call: TRBV11-1
d_call: TRBD1
j_call: TRBJ1-1
cdr3_nt: TGTGCCAGCAGCCGCCGACAGGGTGGTGACACTGAAGCTTTCTTT
cdr3_aa: CASSRRQGGDTEAFF

v_call: TRBV6-6
d_call: TRBD2
j_call: TRBJ2-7
cdr3_nt: TGTGCCAGCAGTTACTCCCGCGGGGGATCGGACGAGCAGTACTTC
cdr3_aa: CASSYSRGGSDEQYF

v_call: TRBV2
d_call: .
j_call: TRBJ1-1
cdr3_nt: TGTGCCAGCAGTATAGGGAGGACTGAAGCTTTCTTT
cdr3_aa: CASSIGRTEAFF

v_call: TRBV21-1
d_call: .
j_call: TRBJ1-5
cdr3_nt: TGTGCCAGCAGCAAGGGACAGGGCAATCAGCCCCAGCATTTT
cdr3_aa: CASSKGQGNQPQHF

v_call: TRBV5-1
d_call: .
j_call: TRBJ1-3
cdr3_nt: TGCGCCAGCAGCTCTACCTGGGGAGGGTCTGGAAACACCATATATTTT
cdr3_aa: CASSSTWGGSGNTIYF

v_call: TRBV5-1
d_call: TRBD1
j_call: TRBJ2-1
cdr3_nt: TGCGCCAGCAGCACCCGACAGGGCAACAATGAGCAGTTCTTC
cdr3_aa: CASSTRQGNNEQFF